The 22 T cell receptor beta chains presented below share a single source sample, sequenced in a study of blood T cell repertoires in COVID-19 (dated by TCRdb to 2019 to 2021). Libraries came from the immunoSEQ multiplex PCR assay. TCRdb limited this immuneACCESS table to in-frame rearrangements with V and J called. A share of clones is missing; checked studies link under half to unresolved V genes, and the rest is unexplained. This sample gives around 74,000 clones in total; roughly 90% of them show up just once. Of the sample, about 17% falls within the top ten clones. The specimen sequenced was peripheral blood. The origin of the receptors is a woman older than 75 with active or convalescent COVID-19.

V and J are TRBV30 and TRBJ1-5; the D is unclear. V lost 1 base, J lost 5 bases, and 6 bases lay in between. From germline, CDR1 is GTSNPN and CDR2 SVGIG (reference sequence). The CDR3 contains 12 residues. The DNA for the CDR3 is TGTGCCTGGAGTGCGGGAGATCAGCCCCAGCATTTT. Amino acid sequence: CAWSAGDQPQHF.

J is TRBJ2-2 and V is TRBV28, with TRBD2 matching 9 bases. The CDR3 totals 15 residues. Germline CDR1 reads MDHEN; CDR2 reads SYDVKM. J was trimmed by 6 bases and V by 3 bases; bases with no gene match: 5. CDR3 sequence reads: CASSFWRGGAGELFF. CDR3 nucleotides: TGTGCCAGCAGTTTCTGGCGGGGGGGCGCCGGGGAGCTGTTTTTT.

The rearrangement links TRBV18 to TRBJ1-5; 10 bases map to TRBD1. Germline CDR1 and CDR2: KGHSH and LQKENI. V lost 6 bases and J lost 0; bases outside the gene matches: 2. The CDR3 runs 15 residues. The CDR3, as DNA: TGTGCCAGCTCCGGGACAGGGGATAGCAATCAGCCCCAGCATTTT. Translation: CASSGTGDSNQPQHF.

The chain carries TRBV19 and TRBJ2-7, with D perhaps matching TRBD2 (6 bases). CDR3 length: 14 amino acids. V was cut by 5 bases and J by 3 bases, with 14 bases left in between. The germline V gene encodes CDR1 LNHDA and CDR2 SQIVND (reference sequence). The chain's CDR3 is CASSRGLGGYEQYF. The CDR3, as DNA: TGTGCCAGTAGTCGCGGACTCGGGGGCTACGAGCAGTACTTC.

J is TRBJ1-2 and V is TRBV9, with D unresolved. V was cut by 0 bases and J by 5 bases, with 14 bases left in between. Looked up from germline, CDR1 is SGDLS and CDR2 is YYNGEE. The CDR3 has 15 residues. The CDR3 is CASSVEEGFSYGYTF. The CDR3 DNA is TGTGCCAGCAGCGTAGAGGAGGGCTTTTCTTATGGCTACACCTTC. The entire variable domain, with the rest obtained from reference TRBV9 and TRBJ1-2, is as follows: DSGVTQTPKHLITATGQRVTLRCSPRSGDLSVYWYQQSLDQGLQFLIQYYNGEERAKGNILERFSAQQFPDLHSELNLSSLELGDSALYFCASSVEEGFSYGYTFGSGTRLTVV.

The gene calls are TRBV2 and TRBJ2-5, with D possibly being TRBD1 (5 bases). Germline V gene data show CDR1 as SNHLY and CDR2 as FYNNEI. Trimming took off 7 bases at V and 2 bases at J, with 8 bases between the two ends. The CDR3 loop spans 12 amino acids. In DNA, the CDR3 is TGTGCCAGCAAGGCAGGGCAAGAGACCCAGTACTTC. The encoded protein is CASKAGQETQYF. Supplemented by reference TRBV2 and TRBJ2-5, the full variable domain reads EPEVTQTPSHQVTQMGQEVILRCVPISNHLYFYWYRQILGQKVEFLVSFYNNEISEKSEIFDDQFSVERPDGSNFTLKIRSTKLEDSAMYFCASKAGQETQYFGPGTRLLVL.

V is TRBV7-3 and J is TRBJ2-2; 12 bases match TRBD2. CDR1 is SGHTA, CDR2 FQGTGA, per germline. CDR3 length equals 17 residues. J was trimmed by 7 bases and V by 5 bases; bases with no gene match: 11. The CDR3 spells CASSKLAGGGNVGELFF. The CDR3 DNA follows: TGTGCCAGCAGCAAACTAGCGGGGGGCGGTAACGTCGGGGAGCTGTTTTTT.

The chain's CDR3 is CASSPTPDRGGNQPQHF. The CDR3 bases are TGTGCCAGCAGTCCCACACCGGACAGGGGGGGCAATCAGCCCCAGCATTTT. This chain joins TRBV28 and TRBJ1-5; 10 bases are shared with TRBD1. The CDR3 is 17 amino acids. The junction had 9 bases not matched to a gene; V was cut back by 5 bases and J by 2 bases. In germline, CDR1 is MDHEN, CDR2 SYDVKM.

The chain has TRBV6-2 or TRBV6-3 and TRBJ2-2; TRBD1 is a possible D gene (6 bases). Germline values: CDR1 MNHEY, CDR2 SVGEGT. The CDR3 totals 21 residues. Trimming pared 6 bases from V and 7 bases from J, leaving 36 bases between. Here the CDR3 reads CASSDLRTVFRSGTLGGELFF. The CDR3 region has the DNA TGTGCCAGCAGCGACTTGAGGACAGTCTTCCGAAGCGGTACCCTGGGCGGGGAGCTGTTTTTT.

J is TRBJ2-7 and V is TRBV7-7; TRBD2 might be the D (6 bases). With 6 bases removed from V and 0 bases from J, the gap between germline ends came to 9 bases. This CDR3 spans 13 amino acids. Germline values: CDR1 SSHAT, CDR2 FNYEAQ (reference sequence). The CDR3 DNA is TGTGCCAGCAGGTGGAGGGTCTCCTACGAGCAGTACTTC. Translated: CASRWRVSYEQYF.

This clone was counted a single time. This chain links TRBV14 with TRBJ2-5, with no clear D. The CDR3 contains 13 residues. Germline values: CDR1 SGHDN, CDR2 FVKESK. Trimming took 0 bases from V and 5 from J, leaving 7 bases between them. CDR3 sequence reads: CASSQDLLETQYF. CDR3 DNA: TGTGCCAGCAGCCAAGATCTCCTGGAGACCCAGTACTTC.

The genes are TRBV5-6 and TRBJ1-2; D not resolved. The CDR3 is made up of 14 amino acids. In germline, CDR1 is SGHDT, CDR2 YYEEEE. V lost 4 bases, J lost 6 bases, and 16 bases lay in between. CDR3: CASSAPAGLNGYTF. Here the CDR3 DNA reads TGTGCCAGCAGCGCCCCGGCGGGTTTAAATGGCTACACCTTC. The variable domain in full, with the rest retrieved from reference TRBV5-6 and TRBJ1-2, is DAGVTQSPTHLIKTRGQQVTLRCSPKSGHDTVSWYQQALGQGPQFIFQYYEEEERQRGNFPDRFSGHQFPNYSSELNVNALLLGDSALYLCASSAPAGLNGYTFGSGTRLTVV.

The table lists this clone with a count of one. The chain joins TRBV4-2 to TRBJ2-7; 15 nucleotides match TRBD2. The CDR3 consists of 16 residues. The V gene end was trimmed by 3 bases and the J gene end by 0 bases; junction bases not matched to a gene: 0. Looked up from germline, CDR1 is LGHNA and CDR2 is YNFKEQ. CDR3 in DNA: TGTGCCAGCAGCCAGGGACTAGCGGGGGGCTCCTACGAGCAGTACTTC. This encodes CASSQGLAGGSYEQYF.

The CDR3 sequence is CASSPNTGELFF. CDR3 nucleotides: TGTGCCAGCAGCCCAAACACCGGGGAGCTGTTTTTT. J is TRBJ2-2 and V is TRBV21-1; the D call of TRBD1 is as the table states it, not checked on the DNA. TRBV21-1 corresponds to a pseudogene. This CDR3 comprises 12 residues.

The chain links TRBV11-2 to TRBJ2-1; D gene unclear. V was cut by 1 base and J by 4 bases, with 8 bases left in between. The CDR3 totals 14 residues. Germline lookup yields CDR1 SGHAT and CDR2 FQNNGV. The chain's CDR3 is CASSLGFQYNEQFF. The CDR3 DNA reads as TGTGCCAGCAGCTTAGGTTTTCAGTACAATGAGCAGTTCTTC.

This chain connects TRBV4-1 to TRBJ2-1, with TRBD2 matching over 8 bases. Trimming removed 1 base from V and 6 bases from J; junction bases left unmatched: 8. This CDR3 region has 16 residues. Per germline, CDR1 MGHRA and CDR2 YSYEKL. This CDR3 reads CASSQGSSGGVNEQFF. The CDR3, as DNA: TGCGCCAGCAGCCAAGGCTCCAGCGGGGGCGTCAATGAGCAGTTCTTC.

The gene calls are TRBV15 and TRBJ1-6, with 9 positions matching TRBD1. This CDR3 comprises 19 residues. Germline V gene lookup returns CDR1 LNHNV and CDR2 YYDKDF (reference sequence). The trim removed 0 bases at V and 6 bases at J, leaving 12 bases unmatched. CDR3 amino acids: CATSRDPQDRGWRNSPLHF. Written as DNA, the CDR3 is TGTGCCACCAGCAGAGATCCCCAGGACAGGGGCTGGCGTAATTCACCCCTCCACTTT.

This clone was seen a single time. The rearrangement uses TRBV28 and TRBJ2-3; D is unresolved. Between the trimmed V and J ends, which lost 6 bases and 4 bases, there was a span of 14 bases. Looked up from germline, CDR1 is MDHEN and CDR2 is SYDVKM. This CDR3 region has 14 residues. CDR3 nucleotide sequence: TGTGCCAGCAGGGTGACTCCGTTGGCAGATACGCAGTATTTT. It encodes CASRVTPLADTQYF.

A single count supports this clone. The chain employs TRBV30 and TRBJ1-4; TRBD1 might be the D (5 bases). The CDR3 has 13 residues. V shed 2 bases and J shed 7 bases, with 11 bases lying between them. The germline gives CDR1 GTSNPN, CDR2 SVGIG (reference sequence). The CDR3 bases are TGTGCCTGGAGTCCAGATAGGGGTGAAAAACTGTTTTTT. Protein product: CAWSPDRGEKLFF.

The chain employs TRBV2 and TRBJ2-1; 10 nucleotides align to TRBD2. From germline, CDR1 is SNHLY and CDR2 FYNNEI. This CDR3 has 13 residues. V shed 6 bases and J 14 bases; nucleotides not matched to a gene: 10. The CDR3, as DNA: TGTGCCAGCAGGACTAGCGGGCAGCCCCCCAAGTTCTTC. Translated, it gives CASRTSGQPPKFF.

The chain has TRBV10-3 and TRBJ1-2, with 9 bases fitting TRBD1. The J segment lost 0 bases and the V segment lost 7 bases, leaving 12 bases of the junction unmatched. The length of the CDR3 is 17 residues. Germline CDR1 and CDR2: ENHRY and SYGVKD. This CDR3 reads CAIKDRGRGTANYGYTF. In DNA, the CDR3 is TGTGCCATCAAGGACAGGGGACGAGGGACAGCTAACTATGGCTACACCTTC.

The chain uses TRBV27 and TRBJ2-3; a possible D gene is TRBD1 (6 bases). The CDR3 consists of 14 residues. V gave up 3 bases and J gave up 3 bases, with 10 bases separating them. CDR1 MNHEY and CDR2 SMNVEV come from the germline V gene (reference sequence). The CDR3 loop is CASSFWQGTDTQYF. The CDR3 DNA is TGTGCCAGCAGTTTTTGGCAGGGGACAGATACGCAGTATTTT.